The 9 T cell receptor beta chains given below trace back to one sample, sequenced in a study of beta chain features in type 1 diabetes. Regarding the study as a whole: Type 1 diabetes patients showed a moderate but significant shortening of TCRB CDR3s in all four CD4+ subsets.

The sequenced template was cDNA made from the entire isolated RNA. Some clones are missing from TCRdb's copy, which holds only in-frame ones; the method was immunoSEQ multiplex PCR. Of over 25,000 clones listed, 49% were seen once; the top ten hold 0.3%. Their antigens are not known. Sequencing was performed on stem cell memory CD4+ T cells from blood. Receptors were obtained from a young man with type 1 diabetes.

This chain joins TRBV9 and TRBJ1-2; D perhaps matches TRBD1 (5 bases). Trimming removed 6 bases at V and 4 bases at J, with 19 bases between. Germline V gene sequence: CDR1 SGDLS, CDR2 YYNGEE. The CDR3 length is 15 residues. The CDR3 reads CASTRGDSFFYGYTF. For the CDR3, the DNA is TGTGCCAGCACCCGCGGGGACTCCTTTTTCTATGGCTACACCTTC.

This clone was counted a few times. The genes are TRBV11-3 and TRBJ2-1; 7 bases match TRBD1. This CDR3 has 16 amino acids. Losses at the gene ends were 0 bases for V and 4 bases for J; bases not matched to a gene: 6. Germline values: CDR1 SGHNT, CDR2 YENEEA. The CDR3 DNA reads TGTGCCAGCAGCTTAGATCCCGGACAGGTATACAATGAGCAGTTCTTC. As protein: CASSLDPGQVYNEQFF.

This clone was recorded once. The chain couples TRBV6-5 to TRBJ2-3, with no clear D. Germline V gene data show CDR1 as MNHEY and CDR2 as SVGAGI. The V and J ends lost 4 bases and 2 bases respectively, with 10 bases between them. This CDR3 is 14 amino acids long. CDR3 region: CASSSSVLTDTQYF. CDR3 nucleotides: TGTGCCAGCAGTTCATCGGTTCTCACAGATACGCAGTATTTT.

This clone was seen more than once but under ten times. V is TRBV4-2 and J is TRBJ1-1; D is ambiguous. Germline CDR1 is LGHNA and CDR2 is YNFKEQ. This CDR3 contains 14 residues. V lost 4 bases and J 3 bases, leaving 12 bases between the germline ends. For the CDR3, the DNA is TGTGCCAGCAGCCGAGACCGGCGGGACACTGAAGCTTTCTTT. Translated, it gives CASSRDRRDTEAFF.

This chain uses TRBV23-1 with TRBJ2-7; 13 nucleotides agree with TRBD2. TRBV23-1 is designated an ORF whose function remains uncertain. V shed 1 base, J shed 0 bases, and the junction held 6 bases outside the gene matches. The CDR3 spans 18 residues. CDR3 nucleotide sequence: TGCGCCAGCAGTCAATTGACGGGACTAGCGGGAAGCTCCTACGAGCAGTACTTC. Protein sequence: CASSQLTGLAGSSYEQYF.

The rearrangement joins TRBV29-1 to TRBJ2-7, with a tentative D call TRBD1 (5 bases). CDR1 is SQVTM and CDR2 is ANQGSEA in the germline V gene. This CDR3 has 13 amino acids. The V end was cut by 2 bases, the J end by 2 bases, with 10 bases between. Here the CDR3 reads CSVEKGSPYEQYF. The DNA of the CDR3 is TGCAGCGTTGAAAAGGGGTCTCCCTACGAGCAGTACTTC.

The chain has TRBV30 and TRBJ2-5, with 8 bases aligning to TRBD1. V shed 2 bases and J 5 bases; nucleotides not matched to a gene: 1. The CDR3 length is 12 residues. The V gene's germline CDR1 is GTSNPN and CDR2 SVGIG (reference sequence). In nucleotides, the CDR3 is TGTGCCTGGAGTTACAGGGGGGAGACCCAGTACTTC. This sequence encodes CAWSYRGETQYF.

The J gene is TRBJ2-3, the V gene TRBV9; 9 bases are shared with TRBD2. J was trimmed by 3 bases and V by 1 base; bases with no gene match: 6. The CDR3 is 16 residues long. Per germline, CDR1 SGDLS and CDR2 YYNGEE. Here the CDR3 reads CASSVSPSGVTDTQYF. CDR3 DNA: TGTGCCAGCAGCGTATCCCCTAGCGGGGTTACAGATACGCAGTATTTT. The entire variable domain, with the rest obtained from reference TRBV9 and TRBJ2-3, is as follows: DSGVTQTPKHLITATGQRVTLRCSPRSGDLSVYWYQQSLDQGLQFLIQYYNGEERAKGNILERFSAQQFPDLHSELNLSSLELGDSALYFCASSVSPSGVTDTQYFGPGTRLTVL.

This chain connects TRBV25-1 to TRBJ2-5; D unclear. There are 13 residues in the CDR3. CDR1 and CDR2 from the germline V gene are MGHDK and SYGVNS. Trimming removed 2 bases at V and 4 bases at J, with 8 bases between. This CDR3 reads CASSERAGETQYF. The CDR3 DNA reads TGTGCCAGCAGTGAACGTGCAGGAGAGACCCAGTACTTC.